These 27 T cell receptor beta chains were all obtained from the same sample, sequenced in a study of T cell repertoires in cytomegalovirus infection (dated 2019 in TCRdb). TCRdb lists the instrument as Illumina HiSeq 1500. The public reads were reanalyzed by TCRdb: fastp trimming at Q25, MiXCR alignment, in-frame beta chains only. Identical CDR3 protein sequences are pooled into one entry, listed with their most common genes and DNA. This sample comprises around 530,000 distinct CDR3 sequences, about 26% of them detected only once. The ten top clones hold roughly an eighth of the sample. The sample comprised PBMCs. The source is a human donor in good health (CMV status not recorded). Some clones in this sample may be carry-over from other donors' samples.

This clonotype was recorded once. V and J are TRBV12-3 or TRBV12-4 and TRBJ2-1; D may be TRBD1 or TRBD2 (6 bases each). The CDR3 contains 19 residues. The V and J ends lost 2 bases and 2 bases respectively, with 22 bases between them. The CDR3 here is CASSLKWGAWRAPYNEQFF. CDR3 DNA: TGTGCCAGCAGTTTAAAATGGGGGGCTTGGCGGGCCCCCTACAATGAGCAGTTCTTC.

DNA for the CDR3: TGTGCCAGCAGCCATAGGACAGGGAGTAACTATGGCTACACCTTC. Protein: CASSHRTGSNYGYTF. The V and J genes are TRBV3-1 and TRBJ1-2; 8 nucleotides align to TRBD1. The V gene's germline CDR1 is LGHDT and CDR2 YNNKEL (reference sequence). The CDR3 contains 15 residues. The V gene end was trimmed by 3 bases and the J gene end by 1 base; junction bases not matched to a gene: 4.

The chain recombines TRBV29-1 with TRBJ2-3; 11 bases are shared with TRBD1. The CDR3 loop spans 16 amino acids. Germline lookup yields CDR1 SQVTM and CDR2 ANQGSEA. Trimming cost V 5 bases and J 0 bases; bases outside gene matches: 7. CDR3 residues: CSVPSDRGPSTDTQYF. As DNA, the CDR3 is TGCAGCGTTCCCTCGGACAGGGGGCCTAGCACAGATACGCAGTATTTT.

The chain carries TRBV5-1 and TRBJ1-6; a possible D gene is TRBD1 (6 bases). The CDR3 consists of 14 residues. Trimming pared 0 bases from V and 10 bases from J, leaving 11 bases between. Germline loops: CDR1 SGHRS, CDR2 YFSETQ. DNA of the CDR3: TGCGCCAGCAGCTTGGCAGGGGATAGATCACCCCTCCACTTT. This encodes CASSLAGDRSPLHF.

There are many counts of this clonotype. The rearrangement joins TRBV14 to TRBJ1-6; 8 bases line up with TRBD1. V trimming: 2 bases; J trimming: 4 bases; junction bases outside the gene matches: 1. The germline V gene has CDR1 SGHDN and CDR2 FVKESK. The CDR3 totals 15 residues. The CDR3 DNA reads as TGTGCCAGCAGCCAAACAGGGGGATATAATTCACCCCTCCACTTT. It translates to CASSQTGGYNSPLHF.

V is TRBV4-3 and J is TRBJ1-6; D unclear. This CDR3 region has 16 residues. Trimming cost V 1 base and J 14 bases, with 21 bases left between them. Germline V lookup: CDR1 LGHNA, CDR2 YSLEER. The CDR3 reads CASSQGRVAPLMALHF. The CDR3 nucleotides read TGCGCCAGCAGCCAAGGTCGGGTGGCTCCCCTGATGGCCCTCCACTTT.

This chain joins TRBV7-6 and TRBJ2-4, with D unclear. CDR1 SGHVS and CDR2 FNYEAQ come from the germline V gene. The ends were cut back, 3 bases at V and 9 bases at J, with 12 bases in the middle. This CDR3 spans 13 amino acids. The CDR3 region is CASSFRQSGIQYF. CDR3 nucleotide sequence: TGTGCCAGCAGCTTTAGGCAATCTGGCATTCAGTACTTC.

This chain joins TRBV5-4 and TRBJ2-5; D is undetermined. The CDR3 consists of 12 residues. The V gene lost 4 bases and the J gene lost 4 bases, with 8 bases spanning the gap. Germline loops: CDR1 SGHNT, CDR2 YYREEE (reference sequence). DNA of the CDR3: TGTGCCAGCAGCCCGGACCTAGAGACCCAGTACTTC. Its translation: CASSPDLETQYF.

The table lists this clonotype with a few counts. J is TRBJ1-2 and V is TRBV12-3 or TRBV12-4; D ambiguous. V was clipped by 3 bases and J by 2 bases, with 10 bases between them. The CDR3 totals 14 residues. CDR3 sequence reads: CASSFVDRNYGYTF. In DNA, the CDR3 is TGTGCCAGCAGTTTTGTTGATCGGAACTATGGCTACACCTTC.

This clonotype was seen a few times. The chain employs TRBV6-2 or TRBV6-3 and TRBJ2-2; D not resolved. Looked up from germline, CDR1 is MNHEY and CDR2 is SVGEGT. V dropped 0 bases and J dropped 4 bases, with 18 bases sitting between them. The CDR3 runs to 18 residues. The CDR3 nucleotides read TGTGCCAGCAGTTACTCCTTAAAAAGCAGAGCAGGCACCGGGGAGCTGTTTTTT. Protein: CASSYSLKSRAGTGELFF.

The gene calls are TRBV19 and TRBJ1-5; 9 bases match TRBD1. Germline V gene lookup returns CDR1 LNHDA and CDR2 SQIVND (reference sequence). With V trimmed by 5 bases and J by 3 bases, 5 bases remained unmatched. The CDR3 sequence is 15 residues long. The CDR3, as DNA: TGTGCCAGTAGTGGGGGGACAGGGCTCAATCAGCCCCAGCATTTT. It yields the protein CASSGGTGLNQPQHF.

Concerning this clonotype itself: At one of its ends the junction is not consistent with the germline gene, which may arise from a read error. The genes are TRBV4-1 and TRBJ1-3; 8 bases line up with TRBD1. Germline CDR1 reads MGHRA; CDR2 reads YSYEKL. The length of the CDR3 is 18 residues. In DNA, the CDR3 is TGCGCCAGCCGCCAATCCCGGGACAGGAAAAGCTCTGGAAACACCATATATTTT. Protein product: CASRQSRDRKSSGNTIYF.

This clonotype was counted between two and nine times. This sequence joins TRBV20-1 and TRBJ1-1; a possible D gene is TRBD1 (6 bases). Trimming removed 4 bases from V and 7 bases from J, with 16 bases in between. Germline V lookup: CDR1 DFQATT, CDR2 SNEGSKA (reference sequence). The CDR3 runs 13 residues. CDR3 DNA: TGCAGTGCTAATACAGGGAACCCTATTGAAGCTTTCTTT. This gives the protein CSANTGNPIEAFF.

J is TRBJ1-1 and V is TRBV14, with D hard to call. The V gene lost 4 bases and the J gene lost 5 bases, with 11 bases spanning the gap. Germline V gene sequence: CDR1 SGHDN, CDR2 FVKESK. CDR3 size: 13 residues. The CDR3 nucleotides are TGTGCCAGCAGCCTCACCTTGGGGACTGAAGCTTTCTTT. Translating gives CASSLTLGTEAFF.

This clonotype has only a few counts. The chain employs TRBV28 and TRBJ1-2; D uncertain. Germline lookup yields CDR1 MDHEN and CDR2 SYDVKM. The CDR3 has 13 amino acids. Trimming shortened V by 5 bases and J by 6 bases, and 13 bases separated the two germline ends. CDR3 nucleotide sequence: TGTGCCAGCAGTCCCCCTCCGACGGATGGCTACACCTTC. It codes for CASSPPPTDGYTF.

This clonotype was seen more than once but under ten times. The J gene is TRBJ2-1, the V gene TRBV11-2, with D perhaps matching TRBD1 or TRBD2 (5 bases each). The V gene's germline CDR1 is SGHAT and CDR2 FQNNGV. Trimming removed 4 bases at V and 9 bases at J, with 19 bases between. The CDR3 runs 15 residues. CDR3 nucleotides: TGTGCCAGCAGCTATATCGGGTCTCCAGGGAGTGAGCAGTTCTTC. The encoded protein is CASSYIGSPGSEQFF. Looking up the rest from reference TRBV11-2 and TRBJ2-1 gives the full variable domain: EAGVAQSPRYKIIEKRQSVAFWCNPISGHATLYWYQQILGQGPKLLIQFQNNGVVDDSQLPKDRFSAERLKGVDSTLKIQPAKLEDSAVYLCASSYIGSPGSEQFFGPGTRLTVL.

This clonotype turned up a few times. The chain carries TRBV4-1 and TRBJ2-4; weak D call: TRBD1 (5 bases). This CDR3 is built from 17 residues. V lost 0 bases, J lost 0 bases, and 12 bases lay in between. The germline gives CDR1 MGHRA, CDR2 YSYEKL. CDR3 nucleotides: TGCGCCAGCAGCCAAGAAATTCAGGGTGCAGCCAAAAACATTCAGTACTTC. Its translation: CASSQEIQGAAKNIQYF.

The J gene is TRBJ2-2, the V gene TRBV24-1; perhaps TRBD1 as D (6 bases). This CDR3 region has 17 residues. Looked up from germline, CDR1 is KGHDR and CDR2 is SFDVKD. With 0 bases removed from V and 2 bases from J, the gap between germline ends came to 12 bases. The CDR3 nucleotides are TGTGCCACCAGTGATTTGGGACAGCGAACTAACACCGGGGAGCTGTTTTTT. It codes for CATSDLGQRTNTGELFF.

This clonotype was recorded many times. The V call is TRBV7-2, the J call TRBJ2-6; no firm D call. The V end was cut by 3 bases, the J end by 1 base, with 10 bases between. The CDR3 has 16 residues. CDR1 and CDR2 from the germline V gene are SGHTA and FQGNSA. CDR3 sequence (DNA): TGTGCCAGCAGCTTCGCAGAAGTTTCTGGGGCCAACGTCCTGACTTTC. Its protein product is CASSFAEVSGANVLTF.

This clonotype was counted many times. DNA for the CDR3: TGTGCCAGCAGCCCTACTAGCGGTCGCACAGATACGCAGTATTTT. It is translated as CASSPTSGRTDTQYF. The rearrangement joins TRBV7-2 to TRBJ2-3, with 8 bases that match TRBD2. CDR3 length: 15 amino acids. V lost 5 bases to trimming and J lost 1 base; unmatched junction nucleotides: 5. Germline CDR1 and CDR2: SGHTA and FQGNSA.

CDR3 nucleotides: TGTGCCACCAGTGACTTACAGACTAGCGGGGCCCCCAATGAGCAGTTCTTC. This encodes CATSDLQTSGAPNEQFF. The chain is built from TRBV24-1 and TRBJ2-1; TRBD2 matches at 11 bases. The CDR3 runs to 17 residues. CDR1 KGHDR and CDR2 SFDVKD come from the germline V gene. The junction had 10 bases not matched to a gene; V was cut back by 4 bases and J by 6 bases.

This clonotype was recorded a few times. This chain joins TRBV23-1 and TRBJ1-5, with TRBD1 identical over 8 bases. TRBV23-1 is an ORF; its function is uncertain. V was clipped by 4 bases and J by 2 bases; unmatched bases: 13. This CDR3 has 18 residues. This CDR3 reads CASSRPRGTGGCNQPQHF. The CDR3, as DNA: TGCGCCAGCAGTCGCCCACGGGGCACAGGGGGGTGCAATCAGCCCCAGCATTTT.

The genes are TRBV4-1 and TRBJ2-2; D could derive from TRBD1 or TRBD2 (5 bases each). The V end lost 0 bases, the J end lost 1 base, and 21 bases lay between the germline ends. The CDR3 is made up of 20 amino acids. The germline V gene has CDR1 MGHRA and CDR2 YSYEKL. The DNA of the CDR3 is TGCGCCAGCAGCCAAGAGGATGTTTCTGGGGCAGGGAGGAACACCGGGGAGCTGTTTTTT. This sequence encodes CASSQEDVSGAGRNTGELFF.

The chain has TRBV5-4 and TRBJ1-1; D is uncertain. V was cut by 0 bases and J by 2 bases, with 11 bases left in between. CDR3 size: 15 residues. Per the germline V gene, CDR1 is SGHNT and CDR2 is YYREEE (reference sequence). The CDR3 DNA reads as TGTGCCAGCAGCTTGGTTAAAGGAACTAACACTGAAGCTTTCTTT. Its translation: CASSLVKGTNTEAFF.

This chain connects TRBV6-4 to TRBJ1-5; D is perhaps TRBD1 (5 bases). This CDR3 is 19 amino acids long. Trimming removed 4 bases at V and 10 bases at J, with 32 bases between. Looked up from germline, CDR1 is MRHNA and CDR2 is SNTAGT. CDR3 residues: CASSVSEEGWVGAISPQHF. CDR3 sequence (DNA): TGTGCCAGCAGTGTATCAGAGGAGGGTTGGGTAGGGGCAATCAGCCCCCAGCATTTT.

This clonotype was observed a few times. The chain joins TRBV7-2 to TRBJ1-1; the match to TRBD1 covers 9 bases. The CDR3 sequence is 14 residues long. Germline-derived CDR1 and CDR2 are SGHTA and FQGNSA. Trimming removed 5 bases from V and 4 bases from J; junction bases left unmatched: 5. CDR3 sequence: CASSARDRVTEAFF. Here the CDR3 DNA reads TGTGCCAGCAGCGCCCGGGACAGGGTCACTGAAGCTTTCTTT.

The chain combines TRBV4-1 with TRBJ2-5; D is tentatively TRBD1 or TRBD2 (5 bases each). Germline V gene sequence: CDR1 MGHRA, CDR2 YSYEKL. There are 16 residues in the CDR3. The V end lost 3 bases, the J end lost 3 bases, and 17 bases lay between the germline ends. The CDR3 loop is CASSQTAPGREETQYF. CDR3 DNA: TGCGCCAGCAGCCAGACCGCTCCGGGGCGCGAAGAGACCCAGTACTTC.